In its sample, the clone carrying this TCR beta chain was seen a few times. The CDR3 totals 15 residues. The trim removed 7 bases at V and 4 bases at J, leaving 7 bases unmatched. The sample belongs to a study of T-cell memory formation after mild COVID-19. Study at large: Most TCR clusters belonged to a single donor.

The TCR alpha and TCR beta cDNA libraries, bearing sample barcodes and UMIs, were generated by 5'RACE using constant-segment primers. TCRdb redid the calling of the 5' RACE reads with MiXCR, one entry per CDR3 protein. The table includes a few hundred thousand distinct CDR3 sequences, over 25% detected once. The rearrangement joins TRBV12-3 or TRBV12-4 to TRBJ2-5; TRBD2 agrees at 12 bases. The TCR sequence derives from an adult woman who had mild COVID-19 (a few samples of this study predate the infection). Cell type and time point are not known. The sequencing sample was made of PBMCs or a T cell subset sorted from them (not recorded which). DNA for the CDR3: TGTGCCAGCAAAAGGGCGACTAGCGGGGGAGAGACCCAGTACTTC. It codes for CASKRATSGGETQYF.